A selection of T cell receptor beta chains follows, all from one sample in a study of regulatory T cells in long-lasting Graves disease. TCRdb ran MiXCR on the multiplex PCR reads and lists one entry per CDR3 protein. Among a few hundred thousand distinct CDR3 sequences listed, around 20% were seen once. Sequences were derived from peripheral blood mononuclear cells (PBMCs), sampled when the disease was refractory, from a patient treated with antithyroid drugs. These receptors were obtained from a female donor with Graves disease. CDR3s include the opening cysteine and the closing phenylalanine or tryptophan. D genes are given only for firm matches. Clone size appears in some rows only: once, few, many, or a class for an expanded clone.

size	D	J	V	length	DNA	CDR3
many	NA	TRBJ2-7	TRBV28	14	TGTGCCAGCACCCCCCACGGATCAGGACGCGAGCAGTACTTC	CASTPHGSGREQYF
few	NA	TRBJ2-4	TRBV19	17	TGTGCCAGTAGTACGGGGGCCCTTACACTAGCCAAAAACATTCAGTACTTC	CASSTGALTLAKNIQYF
many	TRBD1	TRBJ1-1	TRBV6-2/TRBV6-3	16	TGTGCCAGCAGTCAACAGGGGCCCTCACTGAACACTGAAGCTTTCTTT	CASSQQGPSLNTEAFF
many	TRBD1	TRBJ2-7	TRBV11-3	15	TGTGCCAGCAGCAAAGGACAGGGGGAGTATGGCGAGCAGTACTTC	CASSKGQGEYGEQYF
NA	NA	TRBJ1-6	TRBV10-3	16	TGTGCCATCAGTGTAAGGGTCGGGTCCGATGATTCACCCCTCCACTTT	CAISVRVGSDDSPLHF
few	NA	TRBJ1-1	TRBV30	12	TGTGCCTGGAGTATTATGAACACTGAAGCTTTCTTT	CAWSIMNTEAFF
few	NA	TRBJ2-7	TRBV18	15	TGTGCCAGCTCACCACCCAAAAATCTGGGCTACGAGCAGTACTTC	CASSPPKNLGYEQYF
few	NA	TRBJ1-3	TRBV2	15	TGTGCCAGCAGTGAAGGGCCTAGACGGGGAAACACCATATATTTT	CASSEGPRRGNTIYF
few	NA	TRBJ2-3	TRBV15	13	TGTGCCACCAGAAGACAGGGCACAGATACGCAGTATTTT	CATRRQGTDTQYF
NA	NA	TRBJ2-7	TRBV5-8	15	TGTGCCAGCAGTACCGGGCCAAGGAGCTCCTACGAGCAGTACTTC	CASSTGPRSSYEQYF
few	NA	TRBJ1-6	TRBV7-2	17	TGTGCCAGCAGCTTAACGATCAGCGATGGGTGGAATTCACCCCTCCACTTT	CASSLTISDGWNSPLHF
few	TRBD2	TRBJ2-4	TRBV20-1	15	TGCAGTGCTAGGGTTAGCGGGAGGTCGTCGGGCATTCAGTACTTC	CSARVSGRSSGIQYF
NA	TRBD2	TRBJ2-3	TRBV27	19	TGTGCCAGCAGTTTATCATCGCCGACTAGCGGGACGAGCACAGATACGCAGTATTTT	CASSLSSPTSGTSTDTQYF
few	TRBD1	TRBJ1-4	TRBV30	14	TGTGCCTGGAGTGGTGACAGGGCTTTCGAAAAACTGTTTTTT	CAWSGDRAFEKLFF
many	TRBD1	TRBJ1-2	TRBV29-1	13	TGCAGCGCTGGGCAGGGGGTGGGCTATGGCTACACCTTC	CSAGQGVGYGYTF
many	NA	TRBJ1-2	TRBV12-3/TRBV12-4	14	TGTGCCAGCAGCAACGAGGGACGGCTCTATGGCTACACCTTC	CASSNEGRLYGYTF
many	NA	TRBJ2-2	TRBV28	13	TGTGCCAGCAGTTTGTGGGGAACCGGGGAGCTGTTTTTT	CASSLWGTGELFF
NA	NA	TRBJ2-1	TRBV7-2	16	TGTGCCAGCAGCTTTAGCCACAGTGGCTCCTACAATGAGCAGTTCTTC	CASSFSHSGSYNEQFF
NA	NA	TRBJ2-7	TRBV20-1	10	TGCAGTGCAGTCGACGTCGAGCAGTACTTC	CSAVDVEQYF
many	NA	TRBJ2-7	TRBV7-2	13	TGTGCCAGCAGCGCTTCGATCTCCTACGAGCAGTACTTC	CASSASISYEQYF
NA	NA	TRBJ2-3	TRBV7-3	14	TGTGCCAGCAGCTCCGTTGGTGGCACAGATACGCAGTATTTT	CASSSVGGTDTQYF
few	NA	TRBJ2-4	TRBV29-1	16	TGCAGCGCTGCATTGTTAGGAACTAGCTACAAAAACATTCAGTACTTC	CSAALLGTSYKNIQYF
few	NA	TRBJ1-6	TRBV12-3/TRBV12-4	12	TGTGCCAGCACCGGGGGATTAGGTACCCTCCACTTT	CASTGGLGTLHF
NA	NA	TRBJ1-5	TRBV30	13	TGTGCCTGGACCCACAGGGACAATCAGCCCCAGCATTTT	CAWTHRDNQPQHF
few	NA	TRBJ1-2	TRBV11-2	12	TGTGCCAGCAGCAAGTCCGGCCCCGGGAACACCTTC	CASSKSGPGNTF
NA	TRBD1	TRBJ2-7	TRBV20-1	17	TGCAGTGCTAGAGAGCTAAAAGGGGGCACCTGGAGCTACGAGCAGTACTTC	CSARELKGGTWSYEQYF
medium-sized	NA	TRBJ1-4	TRBV2	14	TGTGCCAGCAGTGATCCAGGAGTAAATGAAAAACTGTTTTTT	CASSDPGVNEKLFF
NA	TRBD1	TRBJ1-2	TRBV29-1	11	TGCAGCGTTGTCACAGGGGATGGCTACACCTTC	CSVVTGDGYTF
few	TRBD2	TRBJ2-2	TRBV19	15	TGTGCCAGTAGTATAAGCGGGAGGGTTGCCGGGGAGCTGTTTTTT	CASSISGRVAGELFF
NA	TRBD2	TRBJ2-7	TRBV5-1	16	TGCGCCAGCAGCTCAGGGACTAGCGGCAGAGTCTACGAGCAGTACTTC	CASSSGTSGRVYEQYF
many	TRBD2	TRBJ2-5	TRBV6-1	14	TGTGCCAGCAGTCGAGCGGGAAGGCAAGAGACCCAGTACTTC	CASSRAGRQETQYF
few	NA	TRBJ1-2	TRBV27	15	TGTGCCAGCAGGACTTTACAGGGAGGTTACTATGGCTACACCTTC	CASRTLQGGYYGYTF
NA	NA	TRBJ2-7	TRBV29-1	14	TGCAGCGTTGTATTGGGTGACAGACCCTACGAGCAGTACTTC	CSVVLGDRPYEQYF
many	NA	TRBJ1-4	TRBV4-3	15	TGCGCCAGCAGCCAAGATTGGGGAGGCGGTGGAAAACTGTTTTTT	CASSQDWGGGGKLFF
NA	NA	TRBJ2-5	TRBV6-2/TRBV6-3	15	TGTGCCAGCAGTGTAGGAGGGCAGGGGATAAAGACCCAGTACTTC	CASSVGGQGIKTQYF
many	NA	TRBJ1-4	TRBV6-5	14	TGTGCCAGCAGTTTCAGGGGATCTAATGAAAAACTGTTTTTT	CASSFRGSNEKLFF
NA	TRBD2	TRBJ2-2	TRBV12-3/TRBV12-4	16	TGTGCCAGCACCGTTAGCGGGAGAGGGGACACCGGGGAGCTGTTTTTT	CASTVSGRGDTGELFF
NA	NA	TRBJ2-7	TRBV2	14	TGTGCCAGCAGTGTTGGGGGGACGTTACAAGGGCAGTACTTC	CASSVGGTLQGQYF
many	TRBD2	TRBJ2-2	TRBV7-3	15	TGTGCCAGCAGCGGGACTAGCGGCAACACCGGGGAGCTGTTTTTT	CASSGTSGNTGELFF
NA	NA	TRBJ1-5	TRBV6-1	13	TGCGCCAGCGGTATCAGGGAGAATCAGCCCCAGCATTTT	CASGIRENQPQHF
many	NA	TRBJ2-5	TRBV7-2	14	TGTGCCAGCAGCTTCTCGACAGCCCAAGAGACCCAGTACTTC	CASSFSTAQETQYF
NA	TRBD2	TRBJ2-2	TRBV10-3	18	TGTGCCATCACCCCGGGACTAGCTCTGAGACAGAACACCGGGGAGCTGTTTTTT	CAITPGLALRQNTGELFF
NA	NA	TRBJ1-6	TRBV7-3	18	TGTGCCAGCAGCTTACGGGGACGGAATCACGAGAGCGCTTCACCCCTCCACTTT	CASSLRGRNHESASPLHF
NA	NA	TRBJ2-7	TRBV7-9	13	TGTGCCAGCAGCTTAGGTGCAGGGAACGAGCAGTACTTC	CASSLGAGNEQYF
NA	NA	TRBJ2-5	TRBV7-6	14	TGTGCCAGCAGCAACCGGCTGCGTCGAGAGACCCAGTACTTC	CASSNRLRRETQYF
NA	TRBD2	TRBJ2-7	TRBV29-1	16	TGCAGCGCTGAGGCGGGAGGTCAAGTCGGCTCCTACGAGCAGTACTTC	CSAEAGGQVGSYEQYF
few	NA	TRBJ2-7	TRBV7-9	12	TGTGCCAGCAGCTTCCCGACTGGGGAGCAGTACTTC	CASSFPTGEQYF